The source of this T cell receptor (beta chain) is a study of immune evolution from preneoplasia to lung adenocarcinoma. Generated by immunoSEQ multiplex PCR, the TCRdb table keeps only in-frame clones and is missing some. The table lists approximately 9,300 clones, 75% to 80% of them singletons. This sequence was found in a person older than 75 with lung adenocarcinoma. Sequenced: FFPE lung adenocarcinoma in situ tissue.

DNA of the CDR3: TGTGCCAGCAGCTTAGCCGGGTCCTATAATTCACCCCTCCACTTT. It specifies CASSLAGSYNSPLHF. V gene TRBV7-8 combines with J gene TRBJ1-6; D not certain. Germline CDR1 is SGHVS and CDR2 is FQNEAQ. V lost 0 bases, J lost 1 base, and 4 bases lay in between. The CDR3 extends over 15 amino acids.